The rows below give T cell receptor beta chains drawn from one sample of a study of OX40 agonist ivuxolimab in advanced cancers. TCRdb keeps only in-frame clones here, not all; method: immunoSEQ multiplex PCR. The sample holds approximately 67,000 clones; about 84% are singletons and the top ten take approximately 8%. Sequenced here: CD4+ or CD8+ T cells sorted from blood, sampled in a trial of the OX40 agonist ivuxolimab. Source of these receptors: an adult with an advanced solid tumor such as melanoma, head and neck, liver or kidney cancer. CDR3s include the opening cysteine and the closing phenylalanine or tryptophan. Each record gives: V gene, D gene, J gene, clone size, CDR3 DNA, CDR3 protein. The D gene is left open where the match is weak. Clone size, where shown, is once, few, many, or a class for clones that have expanded.

>TRBV28|NA|TRBJ1-2|NA
TGTGCCAGCAGTTTATCGGGGGCTAGTTGGTATGGCTACACCTTC
CASSLSGASWYGYTF
>TRBV29-1|NA|TRBJ2-5|NA
TGCAGCGTTGAATCGGGACGGGACGGAGAGACCCAGTACTTC
CSVESGRDGETQYF
>TRBV5-1|NA|TRBJ2-5|NA
TGCGCCAGCAGCTTGGTGGGGTCTCAAGAGACCCAGTACTTC
CASSLVGSQETQYF
>TRBV18|TRBD1|TRBJ2-1|NA
TGTGCCAGCTCCCGCAGGGACAGGGGTGTCGATGAGCAGTTCTTC
CASSRRDRGVDEQFF
>TRBV19|TRBD2|TRBJ2-2|NA
TGTGCCAGTAGTCCACGGGGAGGGCTAGCGGGAGGCCACACCGGGGAGCTGTTTTTT
CASSPRGGLAGGHTGELFF
>TRBV29-1|TRBD1|TRBJ2-3|once
TGCAGCGTTGAAGATCGCGGACAGGGCACAGATACGCAGTATTTT
CSVEDRGQGTDTQYF
>TRBV15|TRBD2|TRBJ2-5|NA
TGTGCCACCAGCATCGGGGGGGCTCGTCTTGCCCAGTACTTC
CATSIGGARLAQYF
>TRBV28|NA|TRBJ2-2|NA
TGTGCCAGCAGTACAGGGTCCGGGGAGCTGTTTTTT
CASSTGSGELFF
>TRBV5-1|TRBD2|TRBJ2-1|NA
TGCGCCAGCAGCTGGGGACTAGCGGGGCCGGGAGGAACCTACAATGAGCAGTTCTTC
CASSWGLAGPGGTYNEQFF
>TRBV28|NA|TRBJ1-5|NA
TGTGCCAGCAGTTTAAGGTTGGGCCAGAACCTCAATCAGCCCCAGCATTTT
CASSLRLGQNLNQPQHF
>TRBV4-3|NA|TRBJ1-2|NA
TGCGCCAGCAGCCAAGCCCCCAAGTTTGACTACACCTTC
CASSQAPKFDYTF
>TRBV19|NA|TRBJ2-5|NA
TGTGCCAGTAGTATGGGGAGGATTCAAGAGACCCAGTACTTC
CASSMGRIQETQYF
>TRBV4-3|NA|TRBJ1-2|NA
TGCGCCAGCAGCCAAGAGATGGGGGGCTATGGCTACACCTTC
CASSQEMGGYGYTF
>TRBV28|TRBD2|TRBJ2-5|NA
TGTGCCAGCAGTCCGCTAGCGGGGGGCCGAGAGACCCAGTACTTC
CASSPLAGGRETQYF
>TRBV9|NA|TRBJ2-5|NA
TGTGCCAGCAGCCCAGGCGGGACCGCTCAAGAGACCCAGTACTTC
CASSPGGTAQETQYF
>TRBV6-1|TRBD2|TRBJ2-1|few
TGTGCCAGCAGTCTAGCGGGAGGAAACAATGAGCAGTTCTTC
CASSLAGGNNEQFF
>TRBV28|NA|TRBJ2-2|NA
TGTGCCAGCAGTTTATTTTTCCCCACCGGGGAGCTGTTTTTT
CASSLFFPTGELFF
>TRBV6-5|NA|TRBJ2-1|NA
TGTGCCTCGGCGGGGAGCAGCTCCTACAATGAGCAGTTCTTC
CASAGSSSYNEQFF
>TRBV19|NA|TRBJ2-7|NA
TGTGCCAGTACCCCCGGGACATACTCCTACGAGCAGTACTTC
CASTPGTYSYEQYF
>TRBV7-6|TRBD2|TRBJ2-7|NA
TGTGCCAGCAGCTTAGATTACGCATCGCGGGAGCCCCACGAGCAGTACTTC
CASSLDYASREPHEQYF
>TRBV11-2|NA|TRBJ1-1|NA
TGTGCCAGCAGCCTTCGGACAGCCACTGAAGCTTTCTTT
CASSLRTATEAFF
>TRBV5-1|NA|TRBJ1-1|few
TGCGCCAGCAGCATAGCCTCAGGGACCACTGAAGCTTTCTTT
CASSIASGTTEAFF
>TRBV5-1|NA|TRBJ2-7|NA
TGCGCCAGCAGCTTGGATTACGTCCGCGAGCAGTACTTC
CASSLDYVREQYF
>TRBV30|NA|TRBJ1-2|NA
TGTGCCGGGCGGGGCCGCCGTGGCTACACCTTC
CAGRGRRGYTF
>TRBV19|TRBD2|TRBJ2-1|NA
TGTGCCAGTGCCGGGACTAGCGGGGGAAGCTCCTACAATGAGCAGTTCTTC
CASAGTSGGSSYNEQFF
>TRBV7-2|NA|TRBJ2-1|NA
TGTGCCAGCAGCCGTGGGGTGACACAAGGTCAGTTCTTC
CASSRGVTQGQFF
>TRBV6-1|NA|TRBJ2-2|NA
TGTGCCAGCAGTGAGCAAGGGGGGGCTAACACCGGGGAGCTGTTTTTT
CASSEQGGANTGELFF
>TRBV27|TRBD2|TRBJ2-1|NA
TGTGCCAGCAGTCCCGGACTAGCGGGGGGGCGGTTCTTC
CASSPGLAGGRFF
>TRBV19|NA|TRBJ2-1|large
TGTGCCAGCTCCGAAGGGGTCTACAATGAGCAGTTCTTC
CASSEGVYNEQFF
>TRBV6-6|NA|TRBJ1-1|NA
TGTGCCAGCAGTTACGGGCAGCATGAAGCTTTCTTT
CASSYGQHEAFF
>TRBV4-1|TRBD2|TRBJ2-5|NA
TGCGCCAGCAGCCAACCCAGGTCCGGGACTAGCGGGGGGGCGGATCAAGAGACCCAGTACTTC
CASSQPRSGTSGGADQETQYF
>TRBV6-5|NA|TRBJ2-3|NA
TGTGCCAGCAGTTACCCGGGACACACGAATACGCAGTATTTT
CASSYPGHTNTQYF
>TRBV20-1|NA|TRBJ1-2|NA
TGCAGTGCTAGAGAGCCGCGGGGCTACACCTTC
CSAREPRGYTF
>TRBV13|NA|TRBJ2-7|NA
TGTGCCAGCAGCTTAGTCTACGAGCAGTACTTC
CASSLVYEQYF
>TRBV29-1|NA|TRBJ2-1|NA
TGCAGCGCTGGGGGGCGGGTCGCCTTTGAGCAGTTCTTC
CSAGGRVAFEQFF
>TRBV10-3|NA|TRBJ1-3|once
TGTGCCACGACTGGGCCCTCTGGAAACACCATATATTTT
CATTGPSGNTIYF
>TRBV7-2|NA|TRBJ2-7|NA
TGTGCCAGCAGCCCCTATGACTCAAGCTCCTACGAGCAGTACTTC
CASSPYDSSSYEQYF
>TRBV19|NA|TRBJ2-7|NA
TGTGCCAGTAGTATTGGCAGCGTTTACGAGCAGTACTTC
CASSIGSVYEQYF
>TRBV15|TRBD1|TRBJ1-1|once
TGTGCCACCAGCATCGCAGGGGGCAGCGGTGAAGCTTTCTTT
CATSIAGGSGEAFF
>TRBV7-2|TRBD2|TRBJ2-7|NA
TGTGCCAGCAGCTTACCTCGGGGGGGAGGGGCCTACGAGCAGTACTTC
CASSLPRGGGAYEQYF
>TRBV21-1|NA|TRBJ2-2|NA
TGTGCCGCCTGTAGCGGGACCCCAAACACCGGGGAGCTGTTTTTT
CAACSGTPNTGELFF
>TRBV7-6|NA|TRBJ2-7|once
TGTGCCAGCAGCTCCCTAGGGGGCGAGCAGTACTTC
CASSSLGGEQYF